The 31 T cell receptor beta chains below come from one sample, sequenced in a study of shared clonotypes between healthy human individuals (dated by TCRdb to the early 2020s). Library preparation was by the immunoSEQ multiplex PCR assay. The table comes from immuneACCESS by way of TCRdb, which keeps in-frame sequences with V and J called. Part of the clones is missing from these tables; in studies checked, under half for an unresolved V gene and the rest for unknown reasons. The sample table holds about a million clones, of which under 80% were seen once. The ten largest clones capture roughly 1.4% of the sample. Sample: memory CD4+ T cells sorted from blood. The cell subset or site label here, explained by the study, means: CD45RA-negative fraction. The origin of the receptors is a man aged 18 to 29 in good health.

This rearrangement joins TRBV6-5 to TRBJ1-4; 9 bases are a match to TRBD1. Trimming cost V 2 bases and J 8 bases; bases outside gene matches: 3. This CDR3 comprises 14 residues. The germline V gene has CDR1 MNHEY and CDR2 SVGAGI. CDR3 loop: CASSYNRGHEKLFF. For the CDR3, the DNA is TGTGCCAGCAGTTACAACAGGGGGCACGAAAAACTGTTTTTT.

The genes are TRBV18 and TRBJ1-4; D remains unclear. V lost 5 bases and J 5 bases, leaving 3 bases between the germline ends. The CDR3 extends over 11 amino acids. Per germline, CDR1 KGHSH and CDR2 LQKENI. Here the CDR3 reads CASSNNEKLFF. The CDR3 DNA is TGTGCCAGCTCAAACAATGAAAAACTGTTTTTT.

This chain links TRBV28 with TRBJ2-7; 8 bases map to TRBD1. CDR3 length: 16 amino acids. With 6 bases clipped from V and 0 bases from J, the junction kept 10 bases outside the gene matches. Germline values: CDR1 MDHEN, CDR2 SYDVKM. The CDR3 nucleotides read TGTGCCAGCAGCAGAGCGACCGGGACAGGCTCCTACGAGCAGTACTTC. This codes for CASSRATGTGSYEQYF.

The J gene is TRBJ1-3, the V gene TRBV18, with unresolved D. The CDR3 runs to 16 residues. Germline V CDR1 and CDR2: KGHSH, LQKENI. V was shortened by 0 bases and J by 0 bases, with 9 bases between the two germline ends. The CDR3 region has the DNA TGTGCCAGCTCACCACCATCGACGGACTCTGGAAACACCATATATTTT. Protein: CASSPPSTDSGNTIYF.

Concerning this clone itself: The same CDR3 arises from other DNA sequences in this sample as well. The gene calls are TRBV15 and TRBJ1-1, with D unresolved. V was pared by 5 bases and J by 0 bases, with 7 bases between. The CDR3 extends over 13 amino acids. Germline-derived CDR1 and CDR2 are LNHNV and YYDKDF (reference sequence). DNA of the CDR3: TGTGCCACCAGCGGAGGGCTGAACACTGAAGCTTTCTTT. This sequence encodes CATSGGLNTEAFF.

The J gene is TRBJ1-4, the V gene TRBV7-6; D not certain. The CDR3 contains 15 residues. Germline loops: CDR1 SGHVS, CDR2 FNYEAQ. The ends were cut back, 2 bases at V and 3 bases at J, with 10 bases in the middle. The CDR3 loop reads CASSLSVLANEKLFF. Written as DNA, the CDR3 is TGTGCCAGCAGCTTATCAGTTCTTGCTAATGAAAAACTGTTTTTT.

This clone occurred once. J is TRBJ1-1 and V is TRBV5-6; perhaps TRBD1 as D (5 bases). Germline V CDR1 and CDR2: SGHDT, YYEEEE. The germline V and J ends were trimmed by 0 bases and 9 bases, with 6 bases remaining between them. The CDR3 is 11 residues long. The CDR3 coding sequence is TGTGCCAGCAGCTTGGGGGGCAAAGCTTTCTTT. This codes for CASSLGGKAFF.

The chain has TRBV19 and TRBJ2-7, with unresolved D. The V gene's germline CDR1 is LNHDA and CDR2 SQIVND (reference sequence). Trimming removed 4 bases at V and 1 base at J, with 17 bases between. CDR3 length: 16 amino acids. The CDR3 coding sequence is TGTGCCAGTAGTAGAGTCAGTTTGGATCCGTCCTACGAGCAGTACTTC. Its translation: CASSRVSLDPSYEQYF. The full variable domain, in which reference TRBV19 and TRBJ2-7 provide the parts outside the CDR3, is DGGITQSPKYLFRKEGQNVTLSCEQNLNHDAMYWYRQDPGQGLRLIYYSQIVNDFQKGDIAEGYSVSREKKESFPLTVTSAQKNPTAFYLCASSRVSLDPSYEQYFGPGTRLTVT.

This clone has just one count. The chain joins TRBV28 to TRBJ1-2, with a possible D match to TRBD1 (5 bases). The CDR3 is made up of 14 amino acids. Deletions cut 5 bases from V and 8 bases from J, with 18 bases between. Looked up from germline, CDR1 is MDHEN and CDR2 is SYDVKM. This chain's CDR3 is CASSTQVGEAGYTF. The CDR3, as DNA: TGTGCCAGCAGTACCCAGGTGGGGGAAGCAGGCTACACCTTC.

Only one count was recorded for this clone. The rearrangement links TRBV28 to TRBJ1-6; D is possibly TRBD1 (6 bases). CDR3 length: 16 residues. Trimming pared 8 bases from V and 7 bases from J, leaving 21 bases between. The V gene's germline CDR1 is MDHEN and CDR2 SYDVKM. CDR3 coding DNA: TGTGCCAGCCAAATGGGGGGGGCTAACTCAAATTCACCCCTCCACTTT. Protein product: CASQMGGANSNSPLHF.

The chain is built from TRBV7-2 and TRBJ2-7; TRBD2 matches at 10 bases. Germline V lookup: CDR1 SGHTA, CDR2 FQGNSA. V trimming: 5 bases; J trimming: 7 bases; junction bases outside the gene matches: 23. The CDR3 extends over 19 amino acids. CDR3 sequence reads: CASSPWIAGGHKSSGEQYF. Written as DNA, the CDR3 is TGTGCCAGCAGCCCCTGGATAGCGGGAGGACATAAATCCTCCGGAGAGCAGTACTTC.

The chain's CDR3 is CASSQWGGSGYTF. The CDR3 DNA reads TGTGCCAGCAGCCAATGGGGAGGGAGTGGCTACACCTTC. The rearrangement links TRBV14 to TRBJ1-2, with D uncertain. V gave up 2 bases and J gave up 7 bases, with 11 bases separating them. Per germline, CDR1 SGHDN and CDR2 FVKESK. There are 13 residues in the CDR3. Full variable domain (rest looked up from reference TRBV14 and TRBJ1-2): EAGVTQFPSHSVIEKGQTVTLRCDPISGHDNLYWYRRVMGKEIKFLLHFVKESKQDESGMPNNRFLAERTGGTYSTLKVQPAELEDSGVYFCASSQWGGSGYTFGSGTRLTVV.

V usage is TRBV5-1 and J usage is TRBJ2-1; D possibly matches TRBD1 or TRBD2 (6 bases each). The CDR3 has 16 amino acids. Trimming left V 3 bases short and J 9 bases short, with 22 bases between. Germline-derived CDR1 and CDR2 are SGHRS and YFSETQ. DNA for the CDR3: TGCGCCAGCAGCTCTCAGAGCACAGGGACTCGGGGTGAGCAGTTCTTC. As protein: CASSSQSTGTRGEQFF.

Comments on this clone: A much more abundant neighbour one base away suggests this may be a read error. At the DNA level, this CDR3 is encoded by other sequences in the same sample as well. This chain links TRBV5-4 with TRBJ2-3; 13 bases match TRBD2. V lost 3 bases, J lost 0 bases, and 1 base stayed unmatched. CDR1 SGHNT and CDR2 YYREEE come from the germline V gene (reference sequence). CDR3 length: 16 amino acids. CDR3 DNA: TGTGCCAGCAGCTGGGGACTAGCGGGGAGCACAGATACGCAGTATTTT. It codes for CASSWGLAGSTDTQYF.

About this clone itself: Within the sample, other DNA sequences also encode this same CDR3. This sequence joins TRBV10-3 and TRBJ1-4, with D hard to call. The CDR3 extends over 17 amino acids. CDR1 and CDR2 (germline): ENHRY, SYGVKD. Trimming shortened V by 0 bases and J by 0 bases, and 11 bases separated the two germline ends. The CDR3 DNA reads TGTGCCATCAGTGAGTCGGGCAGCCTAGCAACTAATGAAAAACTGTTTTTT. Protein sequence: CAISESGSLATNEKLFF.

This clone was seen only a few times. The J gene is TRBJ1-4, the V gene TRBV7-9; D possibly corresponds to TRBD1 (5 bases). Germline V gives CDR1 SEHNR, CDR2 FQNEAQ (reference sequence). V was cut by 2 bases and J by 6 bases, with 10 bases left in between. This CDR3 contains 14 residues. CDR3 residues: CASSLWGDHEKLFF. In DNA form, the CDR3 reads TGTGCCAGCAGCTTATGGGGCGACCATGAAAAACTGTTTTTT. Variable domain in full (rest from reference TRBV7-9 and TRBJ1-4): DTGVSQNPRHKITKRGQNVTFRCDPISEHNRLYWYRQTLGQGPEFLTYFQNEAQLEKSRLLSDRFSAERPKGSFSTLEIQRTEQGDSAMYLCASSLWGDHEKLFFGSGTQLSVL.

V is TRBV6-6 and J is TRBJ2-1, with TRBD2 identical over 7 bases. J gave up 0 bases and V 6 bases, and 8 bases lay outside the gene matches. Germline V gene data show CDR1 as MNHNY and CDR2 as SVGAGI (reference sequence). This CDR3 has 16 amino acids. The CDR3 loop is CASRLTSRSSYNEQFF. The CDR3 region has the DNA TGTGCCAGCAGACTGACTAGCCGGAGCTCCTACAATGAGCAGTTCTTC.

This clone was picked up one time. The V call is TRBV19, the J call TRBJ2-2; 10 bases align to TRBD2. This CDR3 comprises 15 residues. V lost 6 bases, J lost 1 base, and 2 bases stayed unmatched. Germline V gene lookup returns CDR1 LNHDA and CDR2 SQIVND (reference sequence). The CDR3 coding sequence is TGTGCCAGTAGCCCTAGCGGGAGGAACACCGGGGAGCTGTTTTTT. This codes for CASSPSGRNTGELFF. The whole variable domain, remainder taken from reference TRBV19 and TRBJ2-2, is DGGITQSPKYLFRKEGQNVTLSCEQNLNHDAMYWYRQDPGQGLRLIYYSQIVNDFQKGDIAEGYSVSREKKESFPLTVTSAQKNPTAFYLCASSPSGRNTGELFFGEGSRLTVL.

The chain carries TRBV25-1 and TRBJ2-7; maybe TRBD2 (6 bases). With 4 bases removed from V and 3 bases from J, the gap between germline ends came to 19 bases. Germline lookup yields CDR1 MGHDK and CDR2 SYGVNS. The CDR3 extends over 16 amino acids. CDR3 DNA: TGTGCCAGCAGTGCCACAGGTAGTGCGGGGTACTACGAGCAGTACTTC. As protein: CASSATGSAGYYEQYF.

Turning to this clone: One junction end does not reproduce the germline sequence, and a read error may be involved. The CDR3 spells CASSSGQPAETQYF. CDR3 nucleotide sequence: TGTGCTAGCAGCTCTGGACAGCCAGCGGAGACCCAGTACTTC. The chain links TRBV7-7 to TRBJ2-5; D is perhaps TRBD1 (6 bases). This CDR3 region has 14 residues. CDR1 is SSHAT, CDR2 FNYEAQ, per germline (reference sequence). Using reference TRBV7-7 and TRBJ2-5 for the parts outside the CDR3, the full variable domain is GAGVSQSPRYKVTKRGQDVTLRCDPISSHATLYWYQQALGQGPEFLTYFNYEAQPDKSGLPSDRFSAERPEGSISTLTIQRTEQRDSAMYRCASSSGQPAETQYFGPGTRLLVL.

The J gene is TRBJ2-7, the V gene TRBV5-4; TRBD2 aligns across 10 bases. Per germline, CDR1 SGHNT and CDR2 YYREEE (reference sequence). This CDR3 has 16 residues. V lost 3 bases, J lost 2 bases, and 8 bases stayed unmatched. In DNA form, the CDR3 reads TGTGCCAGCAGCTCCGCAGCTAGCGGGAGACCCTACGAGCAGTACTTC. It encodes CASSSAASGRPYEQYF. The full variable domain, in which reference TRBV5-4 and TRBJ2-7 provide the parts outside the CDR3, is ETGVTQSPTHLIKTRGQQVTLRCSSQSGHNTVSWYQQALGQGPQFIFQYYREEENGRGNFPPRFSGLQFPNYSSELNVNALELDDSALYLCASSSAASGRPYEQYFGPGTRLTVT.

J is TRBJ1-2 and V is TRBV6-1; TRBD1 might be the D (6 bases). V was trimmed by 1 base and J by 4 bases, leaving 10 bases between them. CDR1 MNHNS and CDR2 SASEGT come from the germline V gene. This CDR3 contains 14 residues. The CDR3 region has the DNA TGTGCCAGCAGTGAAGTGGGGGCCGGCTATGGCTACACCTTC. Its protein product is CASSEVGAGYGYTF.

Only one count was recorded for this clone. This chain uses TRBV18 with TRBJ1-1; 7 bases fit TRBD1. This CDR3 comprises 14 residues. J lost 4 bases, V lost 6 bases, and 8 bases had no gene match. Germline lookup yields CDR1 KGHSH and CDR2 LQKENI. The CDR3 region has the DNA TGTGCCAGCTCGCTAAAGGGGGCAGGCACTGAAGCTTTCTTT. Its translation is CASSLKGAGTEAFF.

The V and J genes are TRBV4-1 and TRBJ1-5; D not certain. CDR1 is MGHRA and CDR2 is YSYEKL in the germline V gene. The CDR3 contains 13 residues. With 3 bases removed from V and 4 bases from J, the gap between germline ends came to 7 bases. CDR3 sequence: CASSQDYNQPQHF. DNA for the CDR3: TGCGCCAGCAGCCAGGATTATAATCAGCCCCAGCATTTT.

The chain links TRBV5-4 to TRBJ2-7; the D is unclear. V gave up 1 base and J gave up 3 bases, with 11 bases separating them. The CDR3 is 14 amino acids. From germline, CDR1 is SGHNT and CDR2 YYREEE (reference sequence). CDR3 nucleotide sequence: TGTGCCAGCAGCTTGAATGGAGATTACTACGAGCAGTACTTC. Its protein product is CASSLNGDYYEQYF.

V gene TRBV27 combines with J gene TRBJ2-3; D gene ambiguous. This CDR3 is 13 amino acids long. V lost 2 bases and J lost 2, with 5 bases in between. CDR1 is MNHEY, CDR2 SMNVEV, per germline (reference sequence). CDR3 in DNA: TGTGCCAGCAGTTTACTCTTCACAGATACGCAGTATTTT. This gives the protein CASSLLFTDTQYF.

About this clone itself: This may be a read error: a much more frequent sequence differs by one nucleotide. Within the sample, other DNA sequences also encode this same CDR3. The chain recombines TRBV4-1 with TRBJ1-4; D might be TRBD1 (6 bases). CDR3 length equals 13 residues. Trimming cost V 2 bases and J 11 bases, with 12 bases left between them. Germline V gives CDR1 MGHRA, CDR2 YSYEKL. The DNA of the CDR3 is TGCGCCAGCAGCCAAATGACAGGCTCGAAACTGTTTTTT. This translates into CASSQMTGSKLFF.

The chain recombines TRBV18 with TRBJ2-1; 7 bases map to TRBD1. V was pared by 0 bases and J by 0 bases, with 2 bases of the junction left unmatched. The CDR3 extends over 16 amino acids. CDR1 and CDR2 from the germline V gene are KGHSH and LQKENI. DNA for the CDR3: TGTGCCAGCTCACCACCGCCAGGGGGCTCCTACAATGAGCAGTTCTTC. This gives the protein CASSPPPGGSYNEQFF.

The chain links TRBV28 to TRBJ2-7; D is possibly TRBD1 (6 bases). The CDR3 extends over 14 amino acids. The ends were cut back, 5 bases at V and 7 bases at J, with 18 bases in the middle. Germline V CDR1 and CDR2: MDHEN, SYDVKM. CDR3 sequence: CASSAPQGLGEQYF. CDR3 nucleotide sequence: TGTGCCAGCAGTGCTCCACAGGGTCTTGGGGAGCAGTACTTC.

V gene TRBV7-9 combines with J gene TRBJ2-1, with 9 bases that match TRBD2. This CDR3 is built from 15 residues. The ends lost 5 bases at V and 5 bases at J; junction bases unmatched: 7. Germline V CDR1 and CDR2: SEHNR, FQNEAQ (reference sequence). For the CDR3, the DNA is TGTGCCAGCAGCCGCAGCGGGGGGATTAACAATGAGCAGTTCTTC. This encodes CASSRSGGINNEQFF.

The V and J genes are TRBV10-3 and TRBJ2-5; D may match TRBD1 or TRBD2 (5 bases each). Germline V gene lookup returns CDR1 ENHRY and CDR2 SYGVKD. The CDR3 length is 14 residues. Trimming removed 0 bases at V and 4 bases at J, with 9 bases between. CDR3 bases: TGTGCCATCAGTGAGTCGGGGACGGCAGAGACCCAGTACTTC. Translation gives CAISESGTAETQYF.